Listed below are T cell receptor beta chains from one sample, sequenced in a study of blood T cell repertoires in COVID-19. Generated by immunoSEQ multiplex PCR, the TCRdb table keeps only in-frame clones and is missing some. The data contain approximately 150,000 clones, approximately 80% of them singletons. The sample consisted of peripheral blood. The receptors originated from a woman in her forties or fifties in a cohort sampled during active or convalescent COVID-19. Each CDR3 is given with its conserved first and last residue. D genes are given only for firm matches. Part of the rows lack a size; the others show once, few, many or a class for expanded clones.

d_call j_call clone_size v_call cdr3_nt cdr3_aa
TRBD2 TRBJ2-5 - TRBV5-1 TGCGCCAGCAGCGCCGAGACTAGCGGGGGGGAGGTGACCCAGTACTTC CASSAETSGGEVTQYF
- TRBJ2-1 many TRBV7-3 TGTGCCAGCAGCTTAGCCCAGAGCGGTTACAATGAGCAGTTCTTC CASSLAQSGYNEQFF
- TRBJ1-4 - TRBV10-3 TGTGCCATCAGTGAGGGGACATCAGAAAAACTGTTTTTT CAISEGTSEKLFF
- TRBJ1-3 - TRBV15 TGTGCCACCAGTACGGGGTTACACTCTGGAAACACCATATATTTT CATSTGLHSGNTIYF
TRBD1 TRBJ1-2 - TRBV19 TGTGCCAGTAGTTCGCCGGGACAGGGTCGTGGCTACACCTTC CASSSPGQGRGYTF
- TRBJ1-3 - TRBV5-6 TGTGCCAGCAGCTTGGGGAGCGGGGGCGCCATATATTTT CASSLGSGGAIYF
- TRBJ2-5 - TRBV5-1 TGCGCCAGCAGCTGGAGGCCTCAAGAGACCCAGTACTTC CASSWRPQETQYF
- TRBJ2-1 - TRBV6-1 TGTGCCAGCAGTGAAGCCTCCTTTGCGGGTTTATACAATGAGCAGTTCTTC CASSEASFAGLYNEQFF
- TRBJ2-1 - TRBV27 TGTGCCAGCAGTTATGGGGGCGTTGGGGGGGAGCGCCGGTTCTTC CASSYGGVGGERRFF
TRBD1 TRBJ2-7 once TRBV10-2 TGCGCCAGCAGGTGGGGACAGGGTTCCTACGAGCAGTACTTC CASRWGQGSYEQYF
- TRBJ2-7 - TRBV5-5 TGTGCCAGCAGCTTGTCACAGATAATTAACGAGCAGTACTTC CASSLSQIINEQYF
TRBD2 TRBJ2-3 - TRBV3-1/TRBV3-2 TGTGCCAGCAGCCATCTACGTAGCGGGGCTAGCACAGATACGCAGTATTTT CASSHLRSGASTDTQYF
- TRBJ1-1 - TRBV10-2 TGCGCCAGCAGTGAGTCGGAGGGCTGGGACACTGAAGCTTTCTTT CASSESEGWDTEAFF
- TRBJ2-6 - TRBV21-1 TGTGCCAGCAGGAGCGACTCTGGGGCCAACGTCCTGACTTTC CASRSDSGANVLTF
- TRBJ2-1 - TRBV7-2 TGTGCCAGCAGCTTTTTTTTACAGGGTCGACCGGGGAACAATGAGCAGTTCTTC CASSFFLQGRPGNNEQFF
TRBD1 TRBJ2-2 - TRBV27 TGTGCCAGCAGTCTCCGGGACAGGGGGAACGGGGAGCTGTTTTTT CASSLRDRGNGELFF
TRBD1 TRBJ2-3 - TRBV14 TGTGCCAGCAGCCAAGACGACCCTGGACAGGCCGGCACAGATACGCAGTATTTT CASSQDDPGQAGTDTQYF
- TRBJ1-2 - TRBV5-1 TGCGCCAGCAGCCGCTGGGGGAGGGGCTACACCTTC CASSRWGRGYTF
- TRBJ2-1 - TRBV18 TGTGCCAGCTCACCACCGGGCAGGGATGCGTACAATGAGCAGTTCTTC CASSPPGRDAYNEQFF
- TRBJ2-2 - TRBV3-1/TRBV3-2 TGTGCCAGCAGCCAAGGCGCCGGGGAGCTGTTTTTT CASSQGAGELFF
TRBD2 TRBJ2-1 - TRBV24-1 TGTGCCACCAGTGGCGTACTAGCGGGGGGTTACAATGAGCAGTTCTTC CATSGVLAGGYNEQFF
TRBD2 TRBJ2-1 - TRBV19 TGTGCCAGTACTGGGGGGACTAGCCGAAATGAGCAGTTCTTC CASTGGTSRNEQFF
- TRBJ1-4 - TRBV7-9 TGTGCCAGCAGCGCGGGGGTATCAGGGGAAAAACTGTTTTTT CASSAGVSGEKLFF
TRBD2 TRBJ2-7 - TRBV5-1 TGCGCCAGCAGCTTGGGACCTAGCGGGGGGCCCTACGAGCAGTACTTC CASSLGPSGGPYEQYF
- TRBJ2-1 - TRBV4-1 TGCGCCAGCCGGGGGGCTGGGTCCTACAATGAGCAGTTCTTC CASRGAGSYNEQFF
TRBD1 TRBJ1-1 - TRBV9 TGTGCCAGCAGCGCCCTTACAGGGGAAACTGAAGCTTTCTTT CASSALTGETEAFF